This T cell receptor beta chain derives from a study of blood T cell repertoires in COVID-19. In the study overall: Nucleic acid was either cDNA or gDNA, and it came from T cells, B-cell-depleted T cells, or PBMCs.

Produced via immunoSEQ multiplex PCR; TCRdb's table is partial and in-frame only. Of 65,000 to 90,000 clones listed, approximately 80% are singletons. The V and J ends lost 7 bases and 2 bases respectively, with 14 bases between them. This CDR3 is 14 amino acids long. The germline V gene has CDR1 SGHRS and CDR2 YFSETQ. Sequenced: peripheral blood. The chain couples TRBV5-1 to TRBJ2-3; D possibly corresponds to TRBD1 (6 bases). The receptor was derived from an older woman with acute or convalescent COVID-19. The CDR3 is CASGYREYTDTQYF. The CDR3 nucleotides read TGCGCCAGCGGATACAGGGAATACACAGATACGCAGTATTTT.